Listed here are 18 T cell receptor beta chains from one sample, sequenced in a study of T cells after yellow fever vaccination. TCRdb re-called the 5' RACE reads through MiXCR, storing one row per CDR3 protein. The table lists about 140,000 distinct CDR3 sequences, roughly 8% of them singletons. Sequenced here: CD4+ T cells sorted from PBMCs, sampled 5 days after the yellow fever booster vaccination. Receptor source: a man aged 25 to 45 who received the YFV17D yellow fever vaccine.

The rearrangement links TRBV4-3 to TRBJ2-1; no firm D call. The germline V gene encodes CDR1 LGHNA and CDR2 YSLEER. Trimming stripped 1 base from V and 5 bases from J, with 6 bases between. The CDR3 contains 13 residues. The CDR3 loop is CASSQVTDNEQFF. In DNA form, the CDR3 reads TGCGCCAGCAGCCAAGTTACTGACAATGAGCAGTTCTTC.

Many counts were recorded for this clonotype. This rearrangement joins TRBV6-1 to TRBJ1-2; no clear D. This CDR3 region has 16 residues. Germline V gene sequence: CDR1 MNHNS, CDR2 SASEGT. The V gene lost 8 bases and the J gene lost 0 bases, with 19 bases spanning the gap. CDR3: CASHGQLASANYGYTF. For the CDR3, the DNA is TGTGCCAGCCACGGTCAGCTTGCCTCAGCTAACTATGGCTACACCTTC.

The rearrangement uses TRBV12-3 or TRBV12-4 and TRBJ1-5, with a tentative D call TRBD1 (5 bases). V was cut by 3 bases and J by 0 bases, with 9 bases left in between. CDR3 length: 15 amino acids. CDR3 amino acids: CASSFGDGSNQPQHF. DNA of the CDR3: TGTGCCAGCAGTTTTGGGGACGGTAGCAATCAGCCCCAGCATTTT.

This clonotype was found many times. This rearrangement joins TRBV5-1 to TRBJ2-7; D is possibly TRBD1 (7 bases). The CDR3 sequence is 14 residues long. The germline gives CDR1 SGHRS, CDR2 YFSETQ. Trimming shortened V by 4 bases and J by 1 base, and 12 bases separated the two germline ends. In DNA, the CDR3 is TGCGCCAGCAGCACATCAGGGGGGTCCTACGAGCAGTACTTC. Amino acids: CASSTSGGSYEQYF.

Of note for this clonotype: Possible read error: a much larger clone is one base away. The chain recombines TRBV2 with TRBJ1-5; possible D gene TRBD1, 6 bases. CDR1 is SNHLY and CDR2 is FYNNEI in the germline V gene. CDR3 length equals 15 residues. V lost 11 bases, J lost 0 bases, and 17 bases lay in between. CDR3 region: CAGTGSRGSNQPQHF. The CDR3 DNA reads TGTGCCGGCACAGGAAGCAGGGGTAGCAATCAGCCCCAGCATTTT.

This clonotype was recorded at least ten times. This chain connects TRBV7-8 to TRBJ2-5; TRBD2 matches at 12 bases. Trimming removed 4 bases from V and 2 bases from J; junction bases left unmatched: 11. Germline V lookup: CDR1 SGHVS, CDR2 FQNEAQ. The CDR3 spans 18 residues. The CDR3 is CASSSRRGLAGIQETQYF. CDR3 coding DNA: TGTGCCAGCAGCTCTAGAAGAGGACTAGCGGGAATACAAGAGACCCAGTACTTC.

This clonotype was found many times. The chain combines TRBV14 with TRBJ2-3, with 10 bases lining up with TRBD1. From germline, CDR1 is SGHDN and CDR2 FVKESK. Trimming took 0 bases from V and 3 from J; bases not matched to a gene: 9. The CDR3 runs 18 residues. The CDR3: CASSQDLWGQGTTDTQYF. The CDR3 DNA sequence: TGTGCCAGCAGCCAAGATCTCTGGGGACAGGGGACGACAGATACGCAGTATTTT.

This clonotype has a count of ten or more. V and J are TRBV5-1 and TRBJ1-5; D unresolved. V was shortened by 7 bases and J by 3 bases, with 11 bases between the two germline ends. CDR3 length: 13 residues. Germline CDR1 is SGHRS and CDR2 is YFSETQ. The DNA for the CDR3 is TGCGCCAGCTCCTCTTCCTTCAATCAGCCCCAGCATTTT. Its translation is CASSSSFNQPQHF.

This clonotype was recorded at least ten times. CDR3 sequence (DNA): TGTGCCAGCAGCTTTAAGGGGATTGACACCAATGAGCAGTTCTTC. It codes for CASSFKGIDTNEQFF. The chain is built from TRBV7-6 and TRBJ2-1; possible D gene TRBD1, 5 bases. The CDR3 runs 15 residues. Per the germline V gene, CDR1 is SGHVS and CDR2 is FNYEAQ. The germline V and J ends were trimmed by 3 bases and 6 bases, with 15 bases remaining between them.

This clonotype occurred many times. V usage is TRBV5-1 and J usage is TRBJ2-1, with 14 bases identical to TRBD2. There are 19 residues in the CDR3. Germline V CDR1 and CDR2: SGHRS, YFSETQ. Trimming at V came to 0 bases and at J to 7 bases, leaving 12 bases not matched to a gene. The CDR3 bases are TGCGCCAGCAGCTTGGCCTTCTCCAGACTAGCGGGAGGGGGAAATGAGCAGTTCTTC. It yields the protein CASSLAFSRLAGGGNEQFF.

This clonotype was recorded at least ten times. The chain links TRBV28 to TRBJ2-1, with 16 bases lining up with TRBD2. V was clipped by 9 bases and J by 16 bases; unmatched bases: 6. This CDR3 spans 12 amino acids. Germline CDR1 reads MDHEN; CDR2 reads SYDVKM. The DNA of the CDR3 is TGTGCCAGAAACGGGACTAGCGGGAGGGCCTTCTTC. It codes for CARNGTSGRAFF.

The table lists this clonotype with many counts. The chain carries TRBV7-2 and TRBJ2-7, with TRBD2 matching 12 bases. CDR1 and CDR2 from the germline V gene are SGHTA and FQGNSA. The ends lost 1 base at V and 7 bases at J; junction bases unmatched: 5. The length of the CDR3 is 15 residues. DNA of the CDR3: TGTGCCAGCAGCTTAGAGCTAGCGGGAGGGAGGGAGCAGTACTTC. Translated: CASSLELAGGREQYF.

For this clonotype: A single base separates this from a much larger clone, so it may be a read error. The V and J genes are TRBV14 and TRBJ2-7; 9 positions match TRBD2. The CDR3 is 16 amino acids. Germline-derived CDR1 and CDR2 are SGHDN and FVKESK. CDR3 sequence reads: CTSSPPLAGGAYEQYF. DNA of the CDR3: TGTACCAGCAGTCCTCCACTAGCGGGTGGGGCCTACGAGCAGTACTTC.

This clonotype was counted at least ten times. The rearrangement uses TRBV11-2 and TRBJ2-1; 10 nucleotides align to TRBD2. Trimming cost V 3 bases and J 9 bases; bases outside gene matches: 11. The germline CDR1 and CDR2 sequences are SGHAT and FQNNGV. CDR3 length equals 16 residues. DNA for the CDR3: TGTGCCAGCAGCTTTGTTTCTAGCGGGAGTCGGGGTGAGCAGTTCTTC. As protein: CASSFVSSGSRGEQFF.

This clonotype was seen ten or more times. V gene TRBV9 combines with J gene TRBJ2-2; TRBD1 matches at 8 bases. From germline, CDR1 is SGDLS and CDR2 YYNGEE. The CDR3 runs 14 residues. The V gene end was trimmed by 9 bases and the J gene end by 2 bases; junction bases not matched to a gene: 6. CDR3 nucleotide sequence: TGTGCCACAGCCCAGGGGGCTAACACCGGGGAGCTGTTTTTT. Amino acid sequence: CATAQGANTGELFF. The complete variable domain, with remaining parts taken from reference TRBV9 and TRBJ2-2, reads DSGVTQTPKHLITATGQRVTLRCSPRSGDLSVYWYQQSLDQGLQFLIQYYNGEERAKGNILERFSAQQFPDLHSELNLSSLELGDSALYFCATAQGANTGELFFGEGSRLTVL.

For the CDR3, the DNA is TGTGCCAGCAGCCCAAGGACAGGGGTGCGCGAGCAGTTCTTC. Its translation: CASSPRTGVREQFF. The rearrangement joins TRBV6-4 to TRBJ2-1; TRBD1 matches at 9 bases. CDR1 and CDR2 from the germline V gene are MRHNA and SNTAGT. With V trimmed by 6 bases and J by 10 bases, 10 bases remained unmatched. This CDR3 region has 14 residues.

This clonotype was found many times. This chain joins TRBV28 and TRBJ2-1; D assignment may be TRBD1 or TRBD2 (5 bases each). CDR3 length: 13 amino acids. V was clipped by 4 bases and J by 12 bases, with 16 bases between them. Germline assignment: CDR1 MDHEN and CDR2 SYDVKM. The CDR3 sequence: CASSSQGLGTQFF. In DNA, the CDR3 is TGTGCCAGCAGTTCCCAAGGGCTTGGGACGCAGTTCTTC.

This clonotype was recorded many times. The CDR3 DNA follows: TGTGCCAGCAGCGCCGCGGGGGCGGGAGGTCCTTACGAGCAGTACTTC. Protein: CASSAAGAGGPYEQYF. The rearrangement links TRBV9 to TRBJ2-7; 8 positions agree with TRBD2. The CDR3 sequence is 16 residues long. Germline CDR1 reads SGDLS; CDR2 reads YYNGEE. V trimming: 3 bases; J trimming: 4 bases; junction bases outside the gene matches: 12.